This TCR beta chain was captured in a study of CD8 T cells in ankylosing spondylitis. TCRdb analysed the 5' RACE reads with MiXCR anew, one entry per CDR3 protein. The repertoire holds some 140,000 distinct CDR3 sequences, with 7% to 8% as singletons. This clonotype was seen ten or more times. CDR1 and CDR2 (germline): SGHTA, FQGNSA. The V end lost 3 bases, the J end lost 5 bases, and 10 bases lay between the germline ends. The CDR3 is made up of 13 amino acids. The sequence came from a female donor with ankylosing spondylitis or in good health (not recorded which). The sequenced sample was blood, either unsorted or a sorted T cell fraction (not recorded which). The chain joins TRBV7-2 to TRBJ2-5; D possibly corresponds to TRBD1 (5 bases). The CDR3 is CASSLSSGETQYF. The CDR3, as DNA: TGTGCCAGCAGCTTGAGTTCAGGGGAGACCCAGTACTTC.